This T cell receptor (beta chain) is from a study of graft-versus-host responses after intestinal transplantation. The J segment lost 3 bases and the V segment lost 0 bases, leaving 7 bases of the junction unmatched. The CDR3 totals 16 residues. Germline lookup yields CDR1 LGHNA and CDR2 YNFKEQ. Study-wide results and limits: Some GvH clones appeared in ileal mucosa or blood before recipient bone marrow.

Regarding this clone: Its antigen is as yet unknown.

Sequencing used immunoSEQ multiplex PCR; TCRdb keeps in-frame clones, though not all of them. The table shows about 110,000 clones, with approximately 94% occurring only once. The input for sequencing was unstimulated CD4+ T cells sorted from spleen or lymph node cells, taken before transplant. V and J are TRBV4-2 and TRBJ2-7, with TRBD2 matching over 8 bases. This TCR was sampled from a human donor who was the organ donor for an intestinal transplant. In nucleotides, the CDR3 is TGTGCCAGCAGCCAAGATGGGGGGACTAGTCTCTACGAGCAGTACTTC. Protein sequence: CASSQDGGTSLYEQYF.